A single sample is the source of the 31 T cell receptor beta chains below, sequenced in a study of vaccination effects on CD4 cells after COVID-19. Sequencing was preceded by expansion of antigen-specific CD4+ T cells with viral peptide pools in the ViraFEST assay. Around day 10 of culture, CD4+ T cells were separated out. BNT162b2 vaccine or mRNA-1273 vaccine was given to participants in two doses. Produced via immunoSEQ multiplex PCR; TCRdb's table is partial and in-frame only. The table includes around 46,000 clones, around 74% detected once. These receptors' targets are unknown. The sample in question was CD4+ T cells from PBMCs cultured with HCoV-OC43 spike peptides, obtained after COVID-19 vaccination. Described subset: HCoV-OC43 spike overlapping peptide pool stimulation. Every receptor here comes from a human donor who received a COVID-19 vaccine.

The sample holds a few counts of this clone. V gene TRBV29-1 combines with J gene TRBJ2-7; 11 nucleotides line up with TRBD1. The CDR3 contains 15 residues. Germline loops: CDR1 SQVTM, CDR2 ANQGSEA. Losses at the gene ends were 6 bases for V and 6 bases for J; bases not matched to a gene: 13. The CDR3 DNA follows: TGCAGCGTCCTCGGACAGGGGGCGCGGGTAGGCGAGCAGTACTTC. Translation: CSVLGQGARVGEQYF.

The V and J genes are TRBV19 and TRBJ2-1; 9 bases agree with TRBD2. Germline V gene lookup returns CDR1 LNHDA and CDR2 SQIVND (reference sequence). V trimming: 4 bases; J trimming: 9 bases; junction bases outside the gene matches: 13. This CDR3 comprises 16 residues. In DNA, the CDR3 is TGTGCCAGTAGTACCCCCCTAGCGGGGAGTGGAGGTGAGCAGTTCTTC. Translated, it gives CASSTPLAGSGGEQFF.

V is TRBV5-1 and J is TRBJ1-4; possibly TRBD1 for D (5 bases). CDR3 length equals 15 residues. CDR1 is SGHRS, CDR2 YFSETQ, per germline. V lost 0 bases to trimming and J lost 3 bases, with 9 bases between them. CDR3 DNA: TGCGCCAGCAGCTTGGTCCCAGGGTCTAATGAAAAACTGTTTTTT. Translating it yields CASSLVPGSNEKLFF.

The chain employs TRBV24-1 and TRBJ1-1, with D tentatively TRBD1 (6 bases). The V gene lost 11 bases and the J gene lost 4 bases, with 19 bases spanning the gap. Germline assignment: CDR1 KGHDR and CDR2 SFDVKD. There are 14 residues in the CDR3. The CDR3 region has the DNA TGTGCCAATACGGACAGAGGTGTTTTCACTGAAGCTTTCTTT. Translation: CANTDRGVFTEAFF.

The CDR3 region is CASIPTSGLAGGPQETQYF. CDR3 in DNA: TGTGCCAGCATCCCGACTTCGGGACTAGCGGGAGGACCTCAAGAGACCCAGTACTTC. V usage is TRBV2 and J usage is TRBJ2-5, with 15 bases matching TRBD2. CDR3 size: 19 residues. After removal of 7 bases from V and 2 bases from J, the junction contained 14 bases not matched to a gene. Per the germline V gene, CDR1 is SNHLY and CDR2 is FYNNEI.

The V gene is TRBV6-1, the J gene TRBJ2-7; 9 bases fit TRBD1. V dropped 4 bases and J dropped 3; count of bases not matched to a gene: 13. The CDR3 consists of 17 residues. CDR1 MNHNS and CDR2 SASEGT come from the germline V gene. The CDR3 DNA follows: TGTGCCAGCAGTGGAGTAAGGAGAGGGACAGGGCTCTACGAGCAGTACTTC. Translated, it gives CASSGVRRGTGLYEQYF.

The chain links TRBV21-1 to TRBJ2-5; the D call in the table, TRBD1, was not verified against the DNA. TRBV21-1 is an annotated pseudogene. The CDR3 length is 20 residues. CDR3 coding DNA: TGTGCCAGCAGCAAAAGTCGGGGCCTCCGGGACAGGGTAACGCAAGAGACCCAGTACTTC. Protein sequence: CASSKSRGLRDRVTQETQYF.

The chain couples TRBV24-1 to TRBJ1-2; D perhaps matches TRBD1 (6 bases). V was clipped by 1 base and J by 6 bases, with 8 bases between them. This CDR3 has 13 amino acids. Germline CDR1 reads KGHDR; CDR2 reads SFDVKD. CDR3: CATSDLQGDGYTF. The CDR3 DNA is TGTGCCACCAGTGATTTACAGGGAGATGGCTACACCTTC.

The count of this clone is one. The chain employs TRBV6-2 or TRBV6-3 and TRBJ2-1; D is possibly TRBD1 (5 bases). With 1 base removed from V and 9 bases from J, the gap between germline ends came to 10 bases. This CDR3 contains 13 residues. Germline CDR1 MNHEY, CDR2 SVGEGT. The CDR3 DNA is TGTGCCAGCAGTTACTTAGGGGCAGGTGAGCAGTTCTTC. Protein: CASSYLGAGEQFF.

This sequence joins TRBV28 and TRBJ1-1; perhaps TRBD1 as D (5 bases). This CDR3 contains 14 residues. V was trimmed by 2 bases and J by 5 bases, leaving 12 bases between them. Germline V CDR1 and CDR2: MDHEN, SYDVKM. The CDR3 bases are TGTGCCAGCAGTTTAGTGGCAGGGCATACTGAAGCTTTCTTT. Its protein is CASSLVAGHTEAFF.

The V call is TRBV5-1, the J call TRBJ2-1; 10 nucleotides align to TRBD1. Trimming cost V 3 bases and J 2 bases; bases outside gene matches: 5. The CDR3 spans 16 residues. CDR1 is SGHRS, CDR2 YFSETQ, per germline. CDR3 coding DNA: TGCGCCAGCAGCTCGGGGGGGACAGGGGCCTACAATGAGCAGTTCTTC. It encodes CASSSGGTGAYNEQFF.

V and J are TRBV6-5 and TRBJ2-7; maybe TRBD1 (6 bases). The CDR3 extends over 13 amino acids. Germline loops: CDR1 MNHEY, CDR2 SVGAGI. V lost 6 bases and J 2 bases, leaving 11 bases between the germline ends. This CDR3 is CASRRQATYEQYF. DNA of the CDR3: TGTGCCAGCAGAAGACAGGCAACCTACGAGCAGTACTTC.

The rearrangement joins TRBV5-1 to TRBJ1-4, with 8 bases lining up with TRBD1. CDR1 is SGHRS and CDR2 is YFSETQ in the germline V gene. The V segment lost 3 bases and the J segment 4 bases; nucleotides outside the gene matches: 5. The CDR3 is made up of 15 amino acids. The CDR3 DNA reads TGCGCCAGCAGCTGGGGGACAGGACTTAATGAAAAACTGTTTTTT. Translating it yields CASSWGTGLNEKLFF. The whole variable domain, filled in from reference TRBV5-1 and TRBJ1-4, reads KAGVTQTPRYLIKTRGQQVTLSCSPISGHRSVSWYQQTPGQGLQFLFEYFSETQRNKGNFPGRFSGRQFSNSRSEMNVSTLELGDSALYLCASSWGTGLNEKLFFGSGTQLSVL.

This clone was found a few times. The rearrangement joins TRBV3-1 (or the pseudogene TRBV3-2) to TRBJ1-3; 8 bases are a match to TRBD1. The CDR3 is 17 amino acids. Germline V CDR1 and CDR2: LGHDT, YNNKEL (reference sequence). After removal of 4 bases from V and 0 bases from J, the junction contained 8 bases not matched to a gene. In nucleotides, the CDR3 is TGTGCCAGCAGCCCAGGGACAGGTGGAGTCTCTGGAAACACCATATATTTT. Protein product: CASSPGTGGVSGNTIYF.

The rearrangement links TRBV19 to TRBJ2-6; 15 nucleotides agree with TRBD2. This CDR3 contains 19 residues. CDR1 and CDR2 from the germline V gene are LNHDA and SQIVND (reference sequence). The V segment lost 5 bases and the J segment 2 bases; nucleotides outside the gene matches: 7. CDR3 protein: CASSRGLAGGFAGANVLTF. The CDR3 DNA reads TGTGCCAGTAGTCGCGGACTAGCGGGAGGGTTCGCTGGGGCCAACGTCCTGACTTTC.

The chain combines TRBV3-1 (or the pseudogene TRBV3-2) with TRBJ2-3, with D tentatively TRBD1 or TRBD2 (5 bases each). Between the trimmed V and J ends, which lost 0 bases and 1 base, there was a span of 5 bases. CDR1 and CDR2 from the germline V gene are LGHDT and YNNKEL (reference sequence). CDR3 length: 14 residues. The chain's CDR3 is CASSQEGGTDTQYF. The DNA for the CDR3 is TGTGCCAGCAGCCAAGAGGGGGGCACAGATACGCAGTATTTT.

This clone has just a few counts. The gene calls are TRBV5-1 and TRBJ2-2, with 9 bases identical to TRBD1. CDR3 length equals 16 residues. The V segment lost 0 bases and the J segment 3 bases; nucleotides outside the gene matches: 3. Germline loops: CDR1 SGHRS, CDR2 YFSETQ. This CDR3 reads CASSLVGQGYTGELFF. CDR3 DNA sequence: TGCGCCAGCAGCTTGGTTGGACAGGGGTACACCGGGGAGCTGTTTTTT.

The chain combines TRBV6-5 with TRBJ1-2, with D possibly being TRBD1 (5 bases). The CDR3 has 12 residues. From germline, CDR1 is MNHEY and CDR2 SVGAGI. V was pared by 8 bases and J by 4 bases, with 11 bases between. CDR3 in amino acids: CASQGDAYGYTF. The CDR3 coding sequence is TGTGCCAGCCAGGGTGATGCCTATGGCTACACCTTC.

CDR3 DNA: TGTGCCAGCAGTTATGATGGGGGGGCCTACAATGAGCAGTTCTTC. It specifies CASSYDGGAYNEQFF. The chain joins TRBV6-5 to TRBJ2-1, with 7 bases aligning to TRBD2. CDR1 and CDR2 (germline): MNHEY, SVGAGI. The CDR3 extends over 15 amino acids. V trimming: 3 bases; J trimming: 2 bases; junction bases outside the gene matches: 4.

The chain uses TRBV19 and TRBJ2-3, with 8 nucleotides matching TRBD2. Germline V lookup: CDR1 LNHDA, CDR2 SQIVND (reference sequence). The trim removed 6 bases at V and 5 bases at J, leaving 10 bases unmatched. This CDR3 has 15 amino acids. The CDR3 loop reads CASRISSGSGDTQYF. The CDR3 DNA follows: TGTGCCAGTAGGATTTCGAGCGGGAGCGGAGATACGCAGTATTTT.

This clone was seen more than once but under ten times. The V and J genes are TRBV7-9 and TRBJ2-5, with D perhaps matching TRBD2 (6 bases). This CDR3 contains 14 residues. V was trimmed by 7 bases and J by 4 bases, leaving 16 bases between them. CDR1 and CDR2 (germline): SEHNR, FQNEAQ (reference sequence). In nucleotides, the CDR3 is TGTGCCAGCACGTATCACGGGGGAGGAGAGACCCAGTACTTC. This codes for CASTYHGGGETQYF.

This clone was seen just once. The chain links TRBV4-1 to TRBJ2-2; D remains ambiguous. V gave up 0 bases and J gave up 5 bases, with 13 bases separating them. The CDR3 covers 16 residues. The germline CDR1 and CDR2 sequences are MGHRA and YSYEKL. The CDR3 region is CASSQDTAWLTGELFF. The CDR3 DNA reads TGCGCCAGCAGCCAAGATACAGCGTGGTTAACCGGGGAGCTGTTTTTT.

This clone was picked up many times. The chain uses TRBV3-1 (or the pseudogene TRBV3-2) and TRBJ2-5; D gene uncertain. This CDR3 has 12 amino acids. Between the trimmed V and J ends, which lost 4 bases and 5 bases, there was a span of 8 bases. CDR1 is LGHDT, CDR2 YNNKEL, per germline (reference sequence). CDR3: CASSPWGETQYF. CDR3 sequence (DNA): TGTGCCAGCAGCCCCTGGGGTGAGACCCAGTACTTC.

This clone was seen a handful of times. V and J are TRBV2 and TRBJ1-1, with unresolved D. CDR1 SNHLY and CDR2 FYNNEI come from the germline V gene. With 6 bases removed from V and 0 bases from J, the gap between germline ends came to 11 bases. This CDR3 has 14 residues. CDR3 sequence: CASRGQALNTEAFF. CDR3 in DNA: TGTGCCAGCAGAGGGCAGGCTTTGAACACTGAAGCTTTCTTT.

On this clone itself: Germline and junction disagree at one end, which may indicate a read error. This rearrangement joins TRBV3-1 (or the pseudogene TRBV3-2) to TRBJ2-7; no clear D gene. Germline loops: CDR1 LGHDT, CDR2 YNNKEL (reference sequence). The CDR3 is 13 amino acids. This CDR3 reads CASSKDRAYEQYF. DNA for the CDR3: TGTGCCAGCAGCAAAGACCGAGCCTACGAGCAGTACTTC.

The chain is built from TRBV29-1 and TRBJ1-1; possible D gene TRBD1, 6 bases. The ends were cut back, 7 bases at V and 5 bases at J, with 14 bases in the middle. Per the germline V gene, CDR1 is SQVTM and CDR2 is ANQGSEA. The CDR3 sequence is 12 residues long. The CDR3 DNA is TGCAGCGGTCAAACAGGGAAGACTGAAGCTTTCTTT. Its translation is CSGQTGKTEAFF.

The chain combines TRBV5-4 with TRBJ1-5; D ambiguous. V lost 0 bases and J lost 1, with 5 bases in between. CDR1 SGHNT and CDR2 YYREEE come from the germline V gene (reference sequence). The CDR3 totals 14 residues. For the CDR3, the DNA is TGTGCCAGCAGCTTGGCCGGCAGCAATCAGCCCCAGCATTTT. Protein: CASSLAGSNQPQHF.

This clone was recorded once. The chain recombines TRBV11-2 with TRBJ2-1, with D unresolved. Trimming stripped 3 bases from V and 7 bases from J, with 10 bases between. Germline CDR1 and CDR2: SGHAT and FQNNGV. The CDR3 has 13 amino acids. The CDR3 reads CASSFGRSNEQFF. As DNA, the CDR3 is TGTGCCAGCAGCTTCGGCAGAAGTAATGAGCAGTTCTTC.

The chain combines TRBV5-5 with TRBJ2-6; no clear D. CDR3 size: 16 residues. Per the germline V gene, CDR1 is SGHKS and CDR2 is YYEKEE (reference sequence). Trimming pared 4 bases from V and 0 bases from J, leaving 11 bases between. CDR3: CASSPFYLSGANVLTF. CDR3 coding DNA: TGTGCCAGCAGCCCCTTCTACCTCTCTGGGGCCAACGTCCTGACTTTC.

The chain employs TRBV21-1 and TRBJ2-7; the table's D call, TRBD1, was not checked against the DNA. TRBV21-1 is a pseudogene locus. The CDR3 spans 15 residues. CDR3 sequence reads: CASSKRGICSYEQYF. The CDR3, as DNA: TGTGCCAGCAGCAAAAGGGGCATCTGCTCCTACGAGCAGTACTTC.

This clone was observed a few times. In the same sample, other DNA sequences code for this CDR3. The V gene is TRBV3-1 (or the pseudogene TRBV3-2), the J gene TRBJ2-7, with 8 nucleotides matching TRBD1. In germline, CDR1 is LGHDT, CDR2 YNNKEL (reference sequence). V lost 1 base, J lost 4 bases, and 0 bases stayed unmatched. The CDR3 consists of 13 residues. CDR3 nucleotides: TGTGCCAGCAGCCAAGGACAGGGGTACGAGCAGTACTTC. Translation gives CASSQGQGYEQYF.